This paragraph reports one T cell receptor (beta chain). Its antigen is not known. This CDR3 is missing its conserved last phenylalanine or tryptophan, likely due to a read error. V shed 3 bases and J shed 2 bases, with 10 bases lying between them. The CDR3 is made up of 14 amino acids. Germline assignment: CDR1 LGHNA and CDR2 YNFKEQ. The data derive from a study of identical twins. Findings and limits, study-wide: Abundant beta clonotypes from cord blood bore fewer insertions; memory repertoires lacked this pattern.

Each CDR3 protein gets one entry after TCRdb re-called the 5' RACE reads with MiXCR. There are 1.5 million to 2 million distinct CDR3 sequences in the sample; more than 30% occur only once, and under 0.35% lies in the top ten. The chain joins TRBV4-2 to TRBJ2-5; D is uncertain. This clonotype originated in a newborn girl in good health. Sequencing was performed on cord blood. The DNA for the CDR3 is TGTGCCAGCAGCCAGGCGGACGGACAAGAGACCCAGTACTGC. It yields the protein CASSQADGQETQYC.